What follows describes a single TCR beta chain. The germline V gene encodes CDR1 SGHTA and CDR2 FQGNSA. The V and J ends lost 3 bases and 4 bases, in that order; junction bases with no gene match: 5. This CDR3 region has 15 residues. This entry belongs to a study of OX40 agonist ivuxolimab in advanced cancers. Produced via immunoSEQ multiplex PCR; TCRdb's table is partial and in-frame only. The sample contains 60,000 to 80,000 clones, 86% of which appear only once. The source of this sequence is an adult with an advanced solid tumor such as melanoma, head and neck, liver or kidney cancer. The sample was CD4+ or CD8+ T cells sorted from blood, taken in a trial of the OX40 agonist ivuxolimab. This chain links TRBV7-2 with TRBJ1-5; 8 bases are shared with TRBD1. DNA for the CDR3: TGTGCCAGCAGCTTTGGGACAGGAGGAAATCAGCCCCAGCATTTT. Encoded protein: CASSFGTGGNQPQHF.